The next 29 T cell receptor beta chains were all read from a single sample in a study of identical twins. TCRdb re-called the 5' RACE reads with MiXCR, one entry per CDR3 protein. The data show some 1,700,000 distinct CDR3 sequences, 32% seen once. Sequencing was performed on cord blood. These TCRs come from a newborn girl in good health.

This clonotype was counted a single time. The chain carries TRBV10-3 and TRBJ1-1, with TRBD1 identical over 9 bases. The V gene end was trimmed by 7 bases and the J gene end by 4 bases; junction bases not matched to a gene: 7. The CDR3 has 14 residues. Germline lookup yields CDR1 ENHRY and CDR2 SYGVKD. The CDR3 loop reads CAITRDREGTEAFF. The CDR3 region has the DNA TGTGCCATCACCCGGGACAGGGAGGGCACTGAAGCTTTCTTT.

The CDR3 bases are TGTGCCAGCAGTCCTAGCGGGATGGGAACCGGGGAGCTGTTTTTT. The encoded protein is CASSPSGMGTGELFF. The rearrangement joins TRBV6-4 to TRBJ2-2; 9 bases are shared with TRBD2. The CDR3 totals 15 residues. The trim removed 5 bases at V and 5 bases at J, leaving 6 bases unmatched. Per the germline V gene, CDR1 is MRHNA and CDR2 is SNTAGT.

The rearrangement uses TRBV29-1 and TRBJ1-5; 8 bases map to TRBD1. The CDR3 length is 14 residues. CDR1 and CDR2 from the germline V gene are SQVTM and ANQGSEA. J gave up 1 base and V 5 bases, and 4 bases lay outside the gene matches. This chain's CDR3 is CSVWTGRSNQPQHF. CDR3 in DNA: TGCAGCGTTTGGACAGGGAGAAGCAATCAGCCCCAGCATTTT. The complete variable domain, with remaining parts taken from reference TRBV29-1 and TRBJ1-5, reads SAVISQKPSRDICQRGTSLTIQCQVDSQVTMMFWYRQQPGQSLTLIATANQGSEATYESGFVIDKFPISRPNLTFSTLTVSNMSPEDSSIYLCSVWTGRSNQPQHFGDGTRLSIL.

The V and J genes are TRBV4-1 and TRBJ1-1; 8 nucleotides line up with TRBD1. From germline, CDR1 is MGHRA and CDR2 YSYEKL. The V segment lost 4 bases and the J segment 6 bases; nucleotides outside the gene matches: 10. This CDR3 spans 15 amino acids. For the CDR3, the DNA is TGCGCCAGCAGCCGCCATTTGGACAGGGCCTCTGAAGCTTTCTTT. Its translation: CASSRHLDRASEAFF.

This clonotype was seen more than once but under ten times. The J gene is TRBJ2-3, the V gene TRBV9; 9 positions match TRBD2. The CDR3 is made up of 19 amino acids. The junction had 21 bases not matched to a gene; V was cut back by 5 bases and J by 5 bases. The V gene's germline CDR1 is SGDLS and CDR2 YYNGEE. CDR3 in DNA: TGTGCCAGCAGTTTAGCCCCAGCGGGGGGCCCCTACTCTGGAGATACGCAGTATTTT. Its translation: CASSLAPAGGPYSGDTQYF.

Ten or more counts support this clonotype. The CDR3 DNA is TGCGCCAGCAGCACTAGCGGGGGCTCCTACAATGAGCAGTTCTTC. It yields the protein CASSTSGGSYNEQFF. This chain links TRBV5-1 with TRBJ2-1, with 11 bases that match TRBD2. V trimming: 4 bases; J trimming: 0 bases; junction bases outside the gene matches: 0. Germline V gene sequence: CDR1 SGHRS, CDR2 YFSETQ. The CDR3 totals 15 residues.

The CDR3, as DNA: TGTGCCAGCAGTTTTGACAAGATGCGGGGGAATTCACCCCTCCACTTT. This codes for CASSFDKMRGNSPLHF. The chain carries TRBV12-3 or TRBV12-4 and TRBJ1-6, with a tentative D call TRBD1 (5 bases). V was clipped by 3 bases and J by 7 bases, with 16 bases between them. This CDR3 has 16 residues.

This clonotype was seen more than once but under ten times. The chain employs TRBV7-9 and TRBJ1-4; tentative D call: TRBD1 (6 bases). The length of the CDR3 is 14 residues. Germline V gene data show CDR1 as SEHNR and CDR2 as FQNEAQ (reference sequence). Trimming took 5 bases from V and 14 from J, leaving 21 bases between them. CDR3 loop: CASSLRGEQGLLFF. CDR3 in DNA: TGTGCCAGCAGCCTCCGAGGGGAACAGGGCCTGCTGTTTTTT.

The rearrangement links TRBV29-1 to TRBJ2-2; either TRBD1 or TRBD2 may supply D (5 bases each). CDR1 SQVTM and CDR2 ANQGSEA come from the germline V gene. Deletions cut 7 bases from V and 2 bases from J, with 17 bases between. The CDR3 has 15 amino acids. The CDR3 region is CSATHGAVNTGELFF. CDR3 coding DNA: TGCAGCGCCACCCACGGGGCAGTCAACACCGGGGAGCTGTTTTTT.

This clonotype was observed once. The J gene is TRBJ1-5, the V gene TRBV18; D ambiguous. Germline values: CDR1 KGHSH, CDR2 LQKENI. The CDR3 extends over 15 amino acids. V lost 1 base and J 3 bases, leaving 10 bases between the germline ends. CDR3 residues: CASSPLGPPNQPQHF. The CDR3, as DNA: TGTGCCAGCTCACCACTCGGACCGCCCAATCAGCCCCAGCATTTT.

In its sample, this clonotype was seen once. This chain uses TRBV2 with TRBJ2-7, with D possibly TRBD1 on 7 matching bases. With 3 bases removed from V and 7 bases from J, the gap between germline ends came to 13 bases. This CDR3 spans 13 amino acids. Germline CDR1 and CDR2: SNHLY and FYNNEI. CDR3 in amino acids: CASSDPGGSEQYF. The DNA for the CDR3 is TGTGCCAGCAGTGATCCAGGGGGGAGTGAGCAGTACTTC. The full variable domain, its missing parts supplied by reference TRBV2 and TRBJ2-7, is EPEVTQTPSHQVTQMGQEVILRCVPISNHLYFYWYRQILGQKVEFLVSFYNNEISEKSEIFDDQFSVERPDGSNFTLKIRSTKLEDSAMYFCASSDPGGSEQYFGPGTRLTVT.

A few counts support this clonotype. This rearrangement joins TRBV10-2 to TRBJ2-3; D is uncertain. There are 12 residues in the CDR3. V lost 6 bases to trimming and J lost 6 bases, with 10 bases between them. Germline V CDR1 and CDR2: WSHSY, SAAADI. The CDR3 DNA reads as TGCGCCAGCAGGCCCCCCGCGGATACGCAGTATTTT. Encoded protein: CASRPPADTQYF.

Notes on this clonotype: A clone one base away is much larger, so this may be a read error. The chain combines TRBV7-2 with TRBJ2-7; D is unclear. The end of the DNA aligns better with TRBJ2-1, so the J call may be wrong. The CDR3 spans 13 residues. CDR1 and CDR2 from the germline V gene are SGHTA and FQGNSA. The CDR3 here is CASSLEFSYEQFF. The CDR3 nucleotides are TGTGCCAGCAGCTTAGAATTCTCCTACGAGCAGTTCTTC.

The chain has TRBV6-1 and TRBJ1-5; D is uncertain. Between the trimmed V and J ends, which lost 5 bases and 2 bases, there was a span of 19 bases. CDR1 is MNHNS and CDR2 is SASEGT in the germline V gene. The CDR3 consists of 17 residues. Here the CDR3 reads CASSPGPNPYGNQPQHF. The CDR3 DNA follows: TGTGCCAGCAGTCCGGGCCCCAACCCCTATGGCAATCAGCCCCAGCATTTT.

The chain is built from TRBV2 and TRBJ2-3, with D unresolved. The germline V gene has CDR1 SNHLY and CDR2 FYNNEI. V lost 1 base and J lost 1, with 9 bases in between. The CDR3 extends over 15 amino acids. CDR3 coding DNA: TGTGCCAGCAGTGAAGAAGCTTGGGGCACAGATACGCAGTATTTT. This gives the protein CASSEEAWGTDTQYF.

The rearrangement links TRBV19 to TRBJ1-2; the D gene is possibly TRBD1 (6 bases). The CDR3 runs 15 residues. V shed 6 bases and J shed 6 bases, with 20 bases lying between them. Germline CDR1 is LNHDA and CDR2 is SQIVND (reference sequence). CDR3 sequence (DNA): TGTGCCAGTAGAACCCGGAGGACAGAACCTAATGGCTACACCTTC. This codes for CASRTRRTEPNGYTF.

This clonotype was recorded many times. This chain connects TRBV3-1 to TRBJ2-3, with D hard to call. CDR1 is LGHDT and CDR2 is YNNKEL in the germline V gene (reference sequence). This CDR3 spans 14 amino acids. V lost 4 bases and J lost 3, with 11 bases in between. CDR3 in amino acids: CASSPHARTDTQYF. The CDR3 DNA reads as TGTGCCAGCAGCCCTCACGCACGTACAGATACGCAGTATTTT.

CDR3 sequence reads: CSARHRTGNNEQFF. In nucleotides, the CDR3 is TGCAGTGCTAGACACAGGACAGGGAACAATGAGCAGTTCTTC. The V call is TRBV20-1, the J call TRBJ2-1, with TRBD1 matching over 8 bases. The CDR3 runs to 14 residues. Germline V gives CDR1 DFQATT, CDR2 SNEGSKA (reference sequence). Trimming cost V 2 bases and J 5 bases; bases outside gene matches: 5.

The chain couples TRBV5-1 to TRBJ2-1, with a tentative D call TRBD2 (5 bases). Trimming cost V 1 base and J 5 bases, with 13 bases left between them. The germline V gene encodes CDR1 SGHRS and CDR2 YFSETQ. This CDR3 has 15 amino acids. The CDR3 DNA sequence: TGCGCCAGCAGCTTGCCGAGCGGACTGAACAATGAGCAGTTCTTC. Its translation is CASSLPSGLNNEQFF.

This rearrangement joins TRBV19 to TRBJ1-5; possible D gene TRBD1, 5 bases. The V end lost 7 bases, the J end lost 4 bases, and 17 bases lay between the germline ends. The CDR3 has 15 amino acids. Germline loops: CDR1 LNHDA, CDR2 SQIVND (reference sequence). CDR3 sequence (DNA): TGTGCCAGTACCCCGGATGACAGAACAAATCAGCCCCAGCATTTT. Protein product: CASTPDDRTNQPQHF.

This clonotype has a handful of counts. The chain recombines TRBV7-6 with TRBJ2-7; TRBD2 aligns across 14 bases. Judging by the DNA end, TRBJ2-5 fits better; the J call may be wrong. The CDR3 sequence is 16 residues long. Germline CDR1 reads SGHVS; CDR2 reads FNYEAQ. DNA of the CDR3: TGTGCCAGCAGCTTAGCGGGACTAGCGGGAGTAGAGACCCAGTACTTC. Translating it yields CASSLAGLAGVETQYF.

The chain is built from TRBV6-5 and TRBJ2-2; D is possibly TRBD2 (5 bases). V lost 2 bases and J lost 4, with 14 bases in between. CDR1 MNHEY and CDR2 SVGAGI come from the germline V gene. This CDR3 is built from 16 residues. The CDR3 reads CASSYRRVGGTGELFF. The CDR3, as DNA: TGTGCCAGCAGTTACCGCCGGGTCGGAGGCACCGGGGAGCTGTTTTTT.

The genes are TRBV13 and TRBJ2-5; 7 bases agree with TRBD2. This CDR3 region has 16 residues. Germline V gene lookup returns CDR1 PRHDT and CDR2 FYEKMQ (reference sequence). The V segment lost 0 bases and the J segment 11 bases; nucleotides outside the gene matches: 15. CDR3 sequence reads: CASSLGVGTNYNEQYF. The CDR3 nucleotides are TGTGCCAGCAGCTTAGGGGTTGGGACTAACTACAATGAGCAGTACTTC.

The gene calls are TRBV25-1 and TRBJ2-6; D ambiguous. From germline, CDR1 is MGHDK and CDR2 SYGVNS. The CDR3 has 16 amino acids. V gave up 0 bases and J gave up 0 bases, with 6 bases separating them. The CDR3 loop reads CASSEYGNSGANVLTF. The CDR3 DNA reads as TGTGCCAGCAGTGAATATGGGAACTCTGGGGCCAACGTCCTGACTTTC. Supplemented by reference TRBV25-1 and TRBJ2-6, the full variable domain reads EADIYQTPRYLVIGTGKKITLECSQTMGHDKMYWYQQDPGMELHLIHYSYGVNSTEKGDLSSESTVSRIRTEHFPLTLESARPSHTSQYLCASSEYGNSGANVLTFGAGSRLTVL.

On this clonotype itself: This may be a read error, as it is one base from a much larger clone. The CDR3 sequence is CASASGAKNIQYF. The CDR3 bases are TGTGCCAGCGCTAGCGGGGCCAAAAACATTCAGTACTTC. The chain carries TRBV12-3 or TRBV12-4 and TRBJ2-4, with 8 bases matching TRBD2. CDR3 size: 13 residues. The J segment lost 1 base and the V segment lost 8 bases, leaving 1 base of the junction unmatched.

This clonotype came up a few times. The chain links TRBV4-1 to TRBJ2-3; 13 bases agree with TRBD2. From germline, CDR1 is MGHRA and CDR2 YSYEKL. The J segment lost 6 bases and the V segment lost 6 bases, leaving 12 bases of the junction unmatched. The CDR3 contains 17 residues. CDR3 loop: CASRRPGTSGIEDTQYF. As DNA, the CDR3 is TGCGCCAGCAGGCGACCCGGGACTAGCGGGATTGAGGATACGCAGTATTTT.

The chain has TRBV11-2 and TRBJ2-7, with D maybe TRBD1 (5 bases). CDR1 and CDR2 (germline): SGHAT, FQNNGV. This CDR3 contains 16 residues. The ends were cut back, 5 bases at V and 4 bases at J, with 21 bases in the middle. The CDR3 DNA reads as TGTGCCAGCAGCCCCCCCGCAGGGCTGAATCCGTACGAGCAGTACTTC. Its translation: CASSPPAGLNPYEQYF.

J is TRBJ2-2 and V is TRBV12-5, with a tentative D call TRBD2 (6 bases). Germline CDR1 reads LGHNT; CDR2 reads FRNRAP. The V end was cut by 0 bases, the J end by 4 bases, with 18 bases between. This CDR3 has 18 residues. In DNA form, the CDR3 reads TGTGCTAGTGGTTTGGTAATAAATCCGGGAGTGCGCACCGGGGAGCTGTTTTTT. Its protein product is CASGLVINPGVRTGELFF.

In this sample, this clonotype turned up once. V is TRBV12-3 or TRBV12-4 and J is TRBJ1-1, with D tentatively TRBD1 (5 bases). The CDR3 has 15 residues. The V end lost 3 bases, the J end lost 1 base, and 12 bases lay between the germline ends. In DNA form, the CDR3 reads TGTGCCAGCAGTTTTCTGGGGGTATCGAACACTGAAGCTTTCTTT. Its protein is CASSFLGVSNTEAFF.